The rows below give T cell receptor beta chains drawn from one sample of a study of T cells in Graves' hyperthyroidism and ophthalmopathy. TCRdb passed the multiplex PCR reads through MiXCR, listing each CDR3 protein once. The sample includes around 360,000 distinct CDR3 sequences, roughly 15% of them seen just once. The sequenced sample was blood. The receptors stem from a woman aged 55-69 years with Graves' ophthalmopathy. Both conserved end residues are part of each CDR3. The D gene is left open where the match is weak. The size of a clone is reported for some rows only, either as once, few or many, or as a class for expanded clones.

J gene	CDR3 length	clone size	D gene	V gene	CDR3 protein	CDR3 DNA
TRBJ2-3	15	many	.	TRBV6-1	CASSESYGITDTQYF	TGTGCCAGCAGTGAATCATACGGTATCACAGATACGCAGTATTTT
TRBJ2-1	14	many	.	TRBV3-1	CASSAARGLNEQFF	TGTGCCAGCAGCGCCGCGAGGGGGTTAAATGAGCAGTTCTTC
TRBJ1-3	16	few	.	TRBV12-3/TRBV12-4	CASSLWGPPEGNTIYF	TGTGCCAGCAGTTTATGGGGTCCTCCCGAGGGAAACACCATATATTTT
TRBJ2-5	14	.	TRBD2	TRBV6-1	CASSPLAAGETQYF	TGTGCCAGCAGTCCACTAGCGGCCGGGGAGACCCAGTACTTC
TRBJ2-5	16	many	TRBD2	TRBV25-1	CASSHGTSGEQETQYF	TGTGCCAGCAGCCACGGGACTAGCGGAGAACAAGAGACCCAGTACTTC
TRBJ2-7	15	many	.	TRBV20-1	CSARDQQTRSYEQYF	TGCAGTGCTAGAGATCAGCAGACTAGGTCCTACGAGCAGTACTTC
TRBJ1-3	18	once	.	TRBV3-1	CAISRPNRDKLSGNTIYF	TGTGCCATCAGCCGCCCTAACAGAGACAAACTCTCTGGAAACACCATATATTTT
TRBJ2-3	16	many	TRBD2	TRBV7-9	CASSEVLAGVGDTQYF	TGTGCCAGCAGCGAAGTACTAGCGGGAGTGGGAGATACGCAGTATTTT
TRBJ2-7	18	.	TRBD2	TRBV20-1	CSANPGLAGGSGLYEQYF	TGCAGTGCTAACCCGGGACTAGCGGGAGGCTCGGGGCTTTACGAGCAGTACTTC
TRBJ1-1	13	few	.	TRBV9	CASSVAAGSEAFF	TGTGCCAGCAGCGTAGCGGCAGGGTCTGAAGCTTTCTTT